This entry lists 17 T cell receptor beta chains sequenced from one sample in a study of Graves' ophthalmopathy and Graves' hyperthyroidism. RNA transcripts served as template for amplifying TCR beta CDR3 sequences. A first-round RT-PCR used HTBI primers, followed by a second-round multiplex PCR. A single record per CDR3 protein comes from TCRdb applying MiXCR to the multiplex PCR reads. The sample yields around 670,000 distinct CDR3 sequences, 35% to 50% seen once. Specimen: peripheral blood. All receptors derive from an adult man with Graves' ophthalmopathy.

This clonotype was seen only a few times. This chain connects TRBV7-9 to TRBJ1-1; D unclear. Germline V CDR1 and CDR2: SEHNR, FQNEAQ (reference sequence). Trimming left V 1 base short and J 4 bases short, with 10 bases between. The length of the CDR3 is 14 residues. The CDR3: CASSLGARATEAFF. CDR3 DNA: TGTGCCAGCAGCTTAGGCGCAAGGGCCACTGAAGCTTTCTTT.

The V call is TRBV6-1, the J call TRBJ1-2; D uncertain. The V end was cut by 8 bases, the J end by 4 bases, with 17 bases between. CDR1 is MNHNS, CDR2 SASEGT, per germline. The CDR3 sequence is 14 residues long. CDR3 nucleotide sequence: TGTGCCAGCCGGCCAACGGCCTCGGCCTATGGCTACACCTTC. It translates to CASRPTASAYGYTF.

Many counts were recorded for this clonotype. V usage is TRBV10-3 and J usage is TRBJ2-5; 13 positions agree with TRBD2. Germline values: CDR1 ENHRY, CDR2 SYGVKD. The CDR3 runs to 20 residues. V shed 0 bases, J shed 4 bases, and the junction held 14 bases outside the gene matches. The CDR3 DNA sequence: TGTGCCATCAGTGAGTCGATTCGACTAGCGGGAGGCCGACGGGGAGAGACCCAGTACTTC. This sequence encodes CAISESIRLAGGRRGETQYF.

This chain uses TRBV11-2 with TRBJ2-5; D might be TRBD1 (6 bases). The CDR3 extends over 15 amino acids. V was trimmed by 3 bases and J by 6 bases, leaving 17 bases between them. The germline CDR1 and CDR2 sequences are SGHAT and FQNNGV. The CDR3: CASSFGPGVRQTQYF. The DNA for the CDR3 is TGTGCCAGCAGCTTTGGGCCAGGGGTCCGCCAGACCCAGTACTTC.

In the case of this clonotype: One end of the junction fails to match germline, which may point to a read error. The chain is built from TRBV10-3 and TRBJ1-1, with TRBD1 matching 8 bases. The germline CDR1 and CDR2 sequences are ENHRY and SYGVKD. This CDR3 has 15 residues. The CDR3 here is CASSYGGTGRGEAFF. CDR3 in DNA: TGTGCCAGCAGTTACGGCGGGACAGGAAGGGGTGAAGCTTTCTTT.

This clonotype was found a few times. The genes are TRBV20-1 and TRBJ2-2; D might be TRBD2 (6 bases). From germline, CDR1 is DFQATT and CDR2 SNEGSKA (reference sequence). Between the trimmed V and J ends, which lost 0 bases and 3 bases, there was a span of 11 bases. The CDR3 is 15 residues long. The CDR3 here is CSARDGGAHTGELFF. The DNA for the CDR3 is TGCAGTGCTAGAGATGGAGGGGCCCACACCGGGGAGCTGTTTTTT.

The sample holds one count of this clonotype. CDR3 amino acids: CATSNIDRPYGYTF. The CDR3 region has the DNA TGTGCCACCAGCAACATCGACAGGCCCTATGGCTACACCTTC. The gene calls are TRBV15 and TRBJ1-2; D is possibly TRBD1 (6 bases). The CDR3 covers 14 residues. CDR1 and CDR2 from the germline V gene are LNHNV and YYDKDF (reference sequence). V lost 4 bases and J 4 bases, leaving 13 bases between the germline ends.

This clonotype was counted between two and nine times. The chain links TRBV11-1 to TRBJ2-2; D remains ambiguous. The germline V gene encodes CDR1 SGHAT and CDR2 FQDESV (reference sequence). The CDR3 runs 15 residues. Trimming left V 0 bases short and J 2 bases short, with 7 bases between. CDR3: CASSLAGINTGELFF. The DNA for the CDR3 is TGTGCCAGCAGCTTAGCGGGAATCAACACCGGGGAGCTGTTTTTT.

This clonotype showed up just once. The CDR3 sequence is CASTHSGSEVGYEQYF. Here the CDR3 DNA reads TGTGCCAGCACCCATAGCGGGAGCGAAGTAGGGTACGAGCAGTACTTC. V gene TRBV7-2 combines with J gene TRBJ2-7; TRBD2 agrees at 9 bases. The CDR3 totals 16 residues. The germline CDR1 and CDR2 sequences are SGHTA and FQGNSA. The V gene end was trimmed by 7 bases and the J gene end by 4 bases; junction bases not matched to a gene: 14. Combining the CDR3 with reference TRBV7-2 and TRBJ2-7 gives the whole variable domain GAGVSQSPSNKVTEKGKDVELRCDPISGHTALYWYRQSLGQGLEFLIYFQGNSAPDKSGLPSDRFSAERTGGSVSTLTIQRTQQEDSAVYLCASTHSGSEVGYEQYFGPGTRLTVT.

In this sample, this clonotype turned up a few times. The chain is built from TRBV5-4 and TRBJ2-7; the match to TRBD2 covers 7 bases. The CDR3 contains 15 residues. Looked up from germline, CDR1 is SGHNT and CDR2 is YYREEE (reference sequence). The J segment lost 0 bases and the V segment lost 1 base, leaving 4 bases of the junction unmatched. The CDR3 DNA reads as TGTGCCAGCAGCTTGAGGCGGGGGAGCTCCTACGAGCAGTACTTC. Translating gives CASSLRRGSSYEQYF.

This clonotype has ten or more counts. This chain uses TRBV6-1 with TRBJ1-2, with D uncertain. Trimming pared 0 bases from V and 6 bases from J, leaving 8 bases between. CDR1 and CDR2 (germline): MNHNS, SASEGT. The CDR3 totals 13 residues. The CDR3 is CASSEAGGDGYTF. The DNA for the CDR3 is TGTGCCAGCAGTGAAGCGGGCGGAGATGGCTACACCTTC.

This clonotype has at least ten counts. The chain is built from TRBV24-1 and TRBJ1-5; TRBD1 matches at 7 bases. V was pared by 4 bases and J by 0 bases, with 5 bases of the junction left unmatched. The germline V gene encodes CDR1 KGHDR and CDR2 SFDVKD. The CDR3 totals 16 residues. CDR3 sequence (DNA): TGTGCCACCAGTGACACGACAGGGTATAGCAATCAGCCCCAGCATTTT. Protein product: CATSDTTGYSNQPQHF.

The chain combines TRBV2 with TRBJ1-2; weak D call: TRBD1 (5 bases). This CDR3 contains 14 residues. Deletions cut 5 bases from V and 2 bases from J, with 12 bases between. CDR1 is SNHLY, CDR2 FYNNEI, per germline. CDR3 residues: CASSYNRLNYGYTF. Written as DNA, the CDR3 is TGTGCCAGCAGTTATAACAGGCTCAACTATGGCTACACCTTC.

This clonotype was detected a few times. The chain combines TRBV5-1 with TRBJ2-7; D uncertain. The CDR3 has 14 amino acids. V lost 1 base and J 0 bases, leaving 8 bases between the germline ends. Germline values: CDR1 SGHRS, CDR2 YFSETQ. The CDR3 bases are TGCGCCAGCAGCTTGCCCAGCGTCTCCTACGAGCAGTACGTC. Residues: CASSLPSVSYEQYV.

In this sample, this clonotype turned up once. The genes are TRBV11-2 and TRBJ2-7; 7 bases map to TRBD1. Germline-derived CDR1 and CDR2 are SGHAT and FQNNGV. The CDR3 spans 14 residues. V was clipped by 3 bases and J by 1 base; unmatched bases: 3. CDR3 amino acids: CASSFRGKSYEQYF. DNA for the CDR3: TGTGCCAGCAGCTTCAGGGGGAAATCCTACGAGCAGTACTTC.

This clonotype was counted ten times or more. The gene calls are TRBV19 and TRBJ2-5; D ambiguous. Germline V CDR1 and CDR2: LNHDA, SQIVND (reference sequence). The V end lost 10 bases, the J end lost 0 bases, and 12 bases lay between the germline ends. This CDR3 is 13 amino acids long. CDR3 DNA sequence: TGTGCCACCGCCACTGAGTACCAAGAGACCCAGTACTTC. As protein: CATATEYQETQYF.

About this clonotype itself: With a much larger clone just one base away, this may be a read error. The chain has TRBV11-2 and TRBJ2-5; D gene unclear. The germline gives CDR1 SGHAT, CDR2 FQNNGV. Trimming stripped 6 bases from V and 5 bases from J, with 16 bases between. The CDR3 runs 14 residues. The CDR3 DNA sequence: TGTGCCAGCAGGAGGACCGTGGGTTTGGAGACCCAGTACTTC. It codes for CASRRTVGLETQYF. Combining the CDR3 with reference TRBV11-2 and TRBJ2-5 gives the whole variable domain EAGVAQSPRYKIIEKRQSVAFWCNPISGHATLYWYQQILGQGPKLLIQFQNNGVVDDSQLPKDRFSAERLKGVDSTLKIQPAKLEDSAVYLCASRRTVGLETQYFGPGTRLLVL.